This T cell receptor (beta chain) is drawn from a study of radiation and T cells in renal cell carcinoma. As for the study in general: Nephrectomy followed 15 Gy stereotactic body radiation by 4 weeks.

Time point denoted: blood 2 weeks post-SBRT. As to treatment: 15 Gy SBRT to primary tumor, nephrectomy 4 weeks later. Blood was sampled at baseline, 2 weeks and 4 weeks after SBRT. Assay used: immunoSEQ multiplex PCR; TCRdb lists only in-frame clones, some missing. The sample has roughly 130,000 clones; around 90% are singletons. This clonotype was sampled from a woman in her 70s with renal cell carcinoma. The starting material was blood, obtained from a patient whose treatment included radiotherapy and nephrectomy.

For the CDR3, the DNA is TGTGCCAGTAGTATATCCAGGTCGAATGAAAAACTGTTTTTT. It encodes CASSISRSNEKLFF. The V call is TRBV19, the J call TRBJ1-4; no clear D gene. Trimming shortened V by 2 bases and J by 5 bases, and 9 bases separated the two germline ends. The CDR3 spans 14 residues. Germline CDR1 is LNHDA and CDR2 is SQIVND (reference sequence).